Listed here are 15 T cell receptor beta chains from one sample, sequenced in a study of blood T cells in healthy people across ages. PCR was performed a second time for about 6 to 12 cycles using a sample-barcoded 5' primer and a J-beta primer mix. One entry per CDR3 protein, called by TCRdb with MiXCR from the 5' RACE reads. The sample carries roughly 650,000 distinct CDR3 sequences, approximately 30% recorded once. The specimen was blood. The receptors stem from an elderly woman in good health.

The V call is TRBV9, the J call TRBJ1-2; D is uncertain. Germline V CDR1 and CDR2: SGDLS, YYNGEE. V was shortened by 7 bases and J by 5 bases, with 9 bases between the two germline ends. There are 11 residues in the CDR3. This chain's CDR3 is CASGELYGYTF. CDR3 sequence (DNA): TGTGCCAGCGGGGAACTGTATGGCTACACCTTC.

This clonotype was counted many times. The chain uses TRBV28 and TRBJ2-5; unclear D gene. V lost 6 bases, J lost 5 bases, and 16 bases lay in between. The CDR3 spans 14 residues. CDR1 and CDR2 (germline): MDHEN, SYDVKM. As DNA, the CDR3 is TGTGCCAGCAGACTCCCGGGCCTCCAGGAGACCCAGTACTTC. This codes for CASRLPGLQETQYF.

This clonotype appeared a few times. This rearrangement joins TRBV14 to TRBJ1-2; no firm D call. V was cut by 0 bases and J by 6 bases, with 20 bases left in between. Looked up from germline, CDR1 is SGHDN and CDR2 is FVKESK. The CDR3 is 17 residues long. The CDR3 region has the DNA TGTGCCAGCAGCCAAGATCAAAGGCAGAACTTCCTTGATGGCTACACCTTC. Translated: CASSQDQRQNFLDGYTF.

For this clonotype: A read error is possible here, since a much larger clone lies one base away. The gene calls are TRBV4-2 and TRBJ2-5, with D possibly matching TRBD2 (5 bases). CDR1 and CDR2 from the germline V gene are LGHNA and YNFKEQ. The germline V and J ends were trimmed by 6 bases and 11 bases, with 13 bases remaining between them. The CDR3 length is 11 residues. CDR3: CASSQSGRQYF. CDR3 sequence (DNA): TGTGCCAGCAGTCAAAGCGGTAGGCAGTACTTC.

This clonotype came up many times. The V and J genes are TRBV15 and TRBJ2-1; 8 positions agree with TRBD2. CDR1 is LNHNV and CDR2 is YYDKDF in the germline V gene (reference sequence). The CDR3 runs 15 residues. Losses at the gene ends were 0 bases for V and 4 bases for J; bases not matched to a gene: 2. The CDR3 DNA follows: TGTGCCACCAGCAGAGATCGGGGGGGGTACAATGAGCAGTTCTTC. It codes for CATSRDRGGYNEQFF.

This clonotype was recorded many times. This chain links TRBV3-1 with TRBJ2-1; tentatively, D is TRBD2 (7 bases). The V end was cut by 0 bases, the J end by 6 bases, with 18 bases between. CDR1 is LGHDT and CDR2 is YNNKEL in the germline V gene (reference sequence). This CDR3 comprises 17 residues. CDR3: CASSQDLSGGSINEQFF. The CDR3 nucleotides read TGTGCCAGCAGCCAAGATCTCTCGGGGGGCTCCATCAATGAGCAGTTCTTC.

This clonotype was observed a few times. Being one base from a much bigger clone, this may be a read error. The J gene is TRBJ2-5, the V gene TRBV20-1, with D perhaps matching TRBD1 or TRBD2 (6 bases each). This CDR3 region has 13 residues. Germline V lookup: CDR1 DFQATT, CDR2 SNEGSKA (reference sequence). In nucleotides, the CDR3 is TGCAGCCCTTTAGGGGGGATCCAAGGGACCCAGTACTTC. Translating gives CSPLGGIQGTQYF.

CDR3 sequence reads: CASSPGAGTSGGYNEQFF. DNA of the CDR3: TGTGCCAGCAGCCCAGGAGCGGGGACTAGCGGGGGCTACAATGAGCAGTTCTTC. The rearrangement uses TRBV7-9 and TRBJ2-1; 14 bases agree with TRBD2. The trim removed 5 bases at V and 3 bases at J, leaving 9 bases unmatched. The germline V gene encodes CDR1 SEHNR and CDR2 FQNEAQ (reference sequence). This CDR3 is 18 amino acids long. The complete variable domain, with remaining parts taken from reference TRBV7-9 and TRBJ2-1, reads DTGVSQNPRHKITKRGQNVTFRCDPISEHNRLYWYRQTLGQGPEFLTYFQNEAQLEKSRLLSDRFSAERPKGSFSTLEIQRTEQGDSAMYLCASSPGAGTSGGYNEQFFGPGTRLTVL.

This chain uses TRBV5-6 with TRBJ1-1, with D hard to call. The CDR3 consists of 15 residues. The V end lost 2 bases, the J end lost 0 bases, and 11 bases lay between the germline ends. The V gene's germline CDR1 is SGHDT and CDR2 YYEEEE. As DNA, the CDR3 is TGTGCCAGCAGCTTAGATCCCCGCATGAACACTGAAGCTTTCTTT. Protein sequence: CASSLDPRMNTEAFF.

Worth noting for this clonotype: This may arise from a read error, as a much more abundant clone is one base away. The chain is built from TRBV7-3 and TRBJ2-7; D is perhaps TRBD2 (5 bases). Germline-derived CDR1 and CDR2 are SGHTA and FQGTGA. The CDR3 spans 13 residues. V lost 5 bases to trimming and J lost 7 bases, with 15 bases between them. CDR3 amino acids: CASSPGLCGEQYF. As DNA, the CDR3 is TGTGCCAGCAGCCCTGGGCTGTGCGGGGAGCAGTACTTC.

This clonotype has a count of ten or more. The chain employs TRBV7-2 and TRBJ2-4; the match to TRBD1 covers 7 bases. Looked up from germline, CDR1 is SGHTA and CDR2 is FQGNSA. V gave up 3 bases and J gave up 6 bases; unmatched junction bases: 11. The CDR3 loop spans 16 amino acids. CDR3 amino acids: CASSLGQRPFPNIQYF. CDR3 nucleotides: TGTGCCAGCAGCTTGGGACAGAGGCCCTTTCCAAACATTCAGTACTTC.

The J gene is TRBJ1-2, the V gene TRBV7-8, with 7 bases aligning to TRBD1. Germline V gene data show CDR1 as SGHVS and CDR2 as FQNEAQ. Trimming took 5 bases from V and 4 from J; bases not matched to a gene: 10. This CDR3 comprises 15 residues. In DNA form, the CDR3 reads TGTGCCAGCAGCAGCGGCGGGACAGTGTTCTATGGCTACACCTTC. As protein: CASSSGGTVFYGYTF.

In this sample, this clonotype turned up many times. The chain uses TRBV6-2 or TRBV6-3 and TRBJ2-3, with 11 bases that match TRBD2. Germline CDR1 MNHEY, CDR2 SVGEGT. The V segment lost 0 bases and the J segment 2 bases; nucleotides outside the gene matches: 4. The CDR3 is made up of 17 amino acids. CDR3 protein: CASSYSLAGGPTDTQYF. The CDR3 DNA is TGTGCCAGCAGTTACTCTCTAGCGGGGGGCCCCACAGATACGCAGTATTTT.

Concerning this clonotype itself: A read error may explain this, as a much larger clone is one base away. This rearrangement joins TRBV30 to TRBJ2-3; D perhaps matches TRBD1 (6 bases). The V gene's germline CDR1 is GTSNPN and CDR2 SVGIG (reference sequence). CDR3 length: 11 residues. The CDR3 is CAWMLTGTQYF. Here the CDR3 DNA reads TGTGCCTGGATGCTGACAGGTACGCAGTATTTT. The full variable domain, in which reference TRBV30 and TRBJ2-3 provide the parts outside the CDR3, is SQTIHQWPATLVQPVGSPLSLECTVEGTSNPNLYWYRQAAGRGLQLLFYSVGIGQISSEVPQNLSASRPQDRQFILSSKKLLLSDSGFYLCAWMLTGTQYFGPGTRLTVL.

The CDR3 reads CASSSLQGKYEQYF. CDR3 bases: TGTGCCAGCAGCTCCCTCCAGGGGAAGTACGAGCAGTACTTC. The chain uses TRBV11-2 and TRBJ2-7, with D tentatively TRBD1 (6 bases). The germline V gene encodes CDR1 SGHAT and CDR2 FQNNGV. This CDR3 is built from 14 residues. The V end was cut by 4 bases, the J end by 4 bases, with 14 bases between.